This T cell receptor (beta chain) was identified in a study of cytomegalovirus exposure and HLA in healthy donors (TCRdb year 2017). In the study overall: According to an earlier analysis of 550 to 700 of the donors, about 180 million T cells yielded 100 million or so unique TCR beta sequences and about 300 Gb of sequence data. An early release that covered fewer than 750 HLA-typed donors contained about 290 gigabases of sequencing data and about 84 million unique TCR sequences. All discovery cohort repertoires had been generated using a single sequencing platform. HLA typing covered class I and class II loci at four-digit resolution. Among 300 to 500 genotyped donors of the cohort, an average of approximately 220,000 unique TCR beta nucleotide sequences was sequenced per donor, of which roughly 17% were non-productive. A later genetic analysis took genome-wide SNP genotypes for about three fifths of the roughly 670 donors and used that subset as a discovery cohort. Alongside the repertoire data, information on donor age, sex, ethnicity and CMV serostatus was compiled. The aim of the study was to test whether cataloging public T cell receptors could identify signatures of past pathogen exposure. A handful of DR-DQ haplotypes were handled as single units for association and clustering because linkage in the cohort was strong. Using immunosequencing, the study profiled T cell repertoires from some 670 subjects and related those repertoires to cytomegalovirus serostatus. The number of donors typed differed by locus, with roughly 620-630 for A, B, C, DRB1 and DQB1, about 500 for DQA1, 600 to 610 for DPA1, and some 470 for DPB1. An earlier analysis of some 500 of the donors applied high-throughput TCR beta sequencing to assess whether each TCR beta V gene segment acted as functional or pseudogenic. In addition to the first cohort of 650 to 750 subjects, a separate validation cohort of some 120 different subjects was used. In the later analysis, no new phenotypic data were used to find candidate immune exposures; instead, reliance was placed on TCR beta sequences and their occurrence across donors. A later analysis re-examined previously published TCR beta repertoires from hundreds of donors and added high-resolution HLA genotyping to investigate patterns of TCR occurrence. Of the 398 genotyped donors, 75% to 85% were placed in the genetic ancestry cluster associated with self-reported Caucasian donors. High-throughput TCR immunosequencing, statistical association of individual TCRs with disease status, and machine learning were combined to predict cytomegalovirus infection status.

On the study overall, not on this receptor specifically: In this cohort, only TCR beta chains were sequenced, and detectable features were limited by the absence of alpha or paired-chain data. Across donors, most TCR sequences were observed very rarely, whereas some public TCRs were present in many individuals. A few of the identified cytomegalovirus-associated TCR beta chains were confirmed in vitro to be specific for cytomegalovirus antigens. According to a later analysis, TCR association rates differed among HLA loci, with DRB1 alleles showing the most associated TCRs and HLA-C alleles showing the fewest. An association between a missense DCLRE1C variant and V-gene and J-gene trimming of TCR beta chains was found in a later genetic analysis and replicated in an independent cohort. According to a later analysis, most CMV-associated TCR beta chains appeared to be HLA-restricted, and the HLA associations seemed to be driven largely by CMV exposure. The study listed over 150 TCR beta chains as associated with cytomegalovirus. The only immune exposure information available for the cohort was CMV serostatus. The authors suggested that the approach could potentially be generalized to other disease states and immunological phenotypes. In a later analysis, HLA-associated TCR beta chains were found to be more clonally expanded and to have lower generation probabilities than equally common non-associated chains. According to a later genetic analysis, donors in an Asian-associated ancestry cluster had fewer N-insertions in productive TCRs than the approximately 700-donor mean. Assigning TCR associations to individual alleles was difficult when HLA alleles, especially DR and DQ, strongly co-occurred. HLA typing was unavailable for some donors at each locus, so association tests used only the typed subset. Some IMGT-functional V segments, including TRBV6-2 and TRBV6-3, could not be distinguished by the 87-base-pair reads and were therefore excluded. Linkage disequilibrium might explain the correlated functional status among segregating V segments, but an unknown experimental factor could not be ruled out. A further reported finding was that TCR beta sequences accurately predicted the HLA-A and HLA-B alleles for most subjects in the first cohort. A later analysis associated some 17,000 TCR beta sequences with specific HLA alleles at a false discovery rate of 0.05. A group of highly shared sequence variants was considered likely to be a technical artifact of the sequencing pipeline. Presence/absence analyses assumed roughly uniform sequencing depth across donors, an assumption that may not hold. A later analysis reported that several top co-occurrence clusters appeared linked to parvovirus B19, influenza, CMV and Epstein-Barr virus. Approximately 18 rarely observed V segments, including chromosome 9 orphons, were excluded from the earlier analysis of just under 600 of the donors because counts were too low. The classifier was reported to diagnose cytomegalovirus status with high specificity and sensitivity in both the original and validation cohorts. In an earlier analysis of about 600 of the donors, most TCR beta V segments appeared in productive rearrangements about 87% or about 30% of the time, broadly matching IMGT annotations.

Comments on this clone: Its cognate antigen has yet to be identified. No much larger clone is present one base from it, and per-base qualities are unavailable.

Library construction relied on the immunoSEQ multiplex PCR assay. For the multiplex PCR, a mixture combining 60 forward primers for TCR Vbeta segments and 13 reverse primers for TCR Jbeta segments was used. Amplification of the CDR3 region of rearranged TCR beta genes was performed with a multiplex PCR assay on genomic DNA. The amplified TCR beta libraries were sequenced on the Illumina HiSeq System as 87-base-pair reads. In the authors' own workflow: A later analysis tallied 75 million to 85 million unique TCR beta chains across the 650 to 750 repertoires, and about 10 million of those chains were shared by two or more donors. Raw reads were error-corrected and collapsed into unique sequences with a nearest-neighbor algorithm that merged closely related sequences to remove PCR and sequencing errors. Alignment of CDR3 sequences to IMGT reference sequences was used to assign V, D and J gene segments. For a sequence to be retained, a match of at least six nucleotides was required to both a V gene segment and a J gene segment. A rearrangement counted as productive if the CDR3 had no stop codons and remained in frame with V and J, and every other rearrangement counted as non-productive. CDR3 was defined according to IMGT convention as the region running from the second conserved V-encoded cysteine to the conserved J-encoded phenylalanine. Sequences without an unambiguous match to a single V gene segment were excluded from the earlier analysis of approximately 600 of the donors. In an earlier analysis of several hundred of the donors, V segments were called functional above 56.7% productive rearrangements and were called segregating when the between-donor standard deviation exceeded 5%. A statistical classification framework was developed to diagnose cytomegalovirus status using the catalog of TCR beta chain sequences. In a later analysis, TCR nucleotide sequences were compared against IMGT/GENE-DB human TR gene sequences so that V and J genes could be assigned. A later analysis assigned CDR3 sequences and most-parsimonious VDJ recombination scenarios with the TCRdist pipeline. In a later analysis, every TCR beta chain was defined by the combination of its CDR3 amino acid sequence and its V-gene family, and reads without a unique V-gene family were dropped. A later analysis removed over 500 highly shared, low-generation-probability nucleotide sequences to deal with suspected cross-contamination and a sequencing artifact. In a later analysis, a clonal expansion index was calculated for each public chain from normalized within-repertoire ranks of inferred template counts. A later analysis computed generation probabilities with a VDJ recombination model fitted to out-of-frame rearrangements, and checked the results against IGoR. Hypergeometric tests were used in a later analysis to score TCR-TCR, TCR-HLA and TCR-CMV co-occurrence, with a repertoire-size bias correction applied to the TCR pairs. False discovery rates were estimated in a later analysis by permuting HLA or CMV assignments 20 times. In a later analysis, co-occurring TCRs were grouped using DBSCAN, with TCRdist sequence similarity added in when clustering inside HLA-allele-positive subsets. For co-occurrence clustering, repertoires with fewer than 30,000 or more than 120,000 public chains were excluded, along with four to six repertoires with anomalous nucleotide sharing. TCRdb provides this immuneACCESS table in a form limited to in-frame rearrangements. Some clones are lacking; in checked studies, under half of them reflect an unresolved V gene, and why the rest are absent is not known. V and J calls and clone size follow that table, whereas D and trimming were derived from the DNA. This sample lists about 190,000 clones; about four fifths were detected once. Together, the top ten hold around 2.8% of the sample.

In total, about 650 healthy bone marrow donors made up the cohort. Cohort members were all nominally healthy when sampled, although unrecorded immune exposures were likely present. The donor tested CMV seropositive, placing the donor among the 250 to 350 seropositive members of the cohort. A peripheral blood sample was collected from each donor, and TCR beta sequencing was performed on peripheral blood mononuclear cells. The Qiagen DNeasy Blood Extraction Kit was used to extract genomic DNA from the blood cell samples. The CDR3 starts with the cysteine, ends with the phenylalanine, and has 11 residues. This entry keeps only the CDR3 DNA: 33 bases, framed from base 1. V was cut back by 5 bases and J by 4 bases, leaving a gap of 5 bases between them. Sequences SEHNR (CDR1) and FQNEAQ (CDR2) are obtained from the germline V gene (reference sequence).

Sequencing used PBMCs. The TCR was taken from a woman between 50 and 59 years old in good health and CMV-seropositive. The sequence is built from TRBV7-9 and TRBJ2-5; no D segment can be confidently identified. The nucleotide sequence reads TGTGCCAGCAGCCATTCAGAGACCCAGTACTTC. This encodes CASSHSETQYF.